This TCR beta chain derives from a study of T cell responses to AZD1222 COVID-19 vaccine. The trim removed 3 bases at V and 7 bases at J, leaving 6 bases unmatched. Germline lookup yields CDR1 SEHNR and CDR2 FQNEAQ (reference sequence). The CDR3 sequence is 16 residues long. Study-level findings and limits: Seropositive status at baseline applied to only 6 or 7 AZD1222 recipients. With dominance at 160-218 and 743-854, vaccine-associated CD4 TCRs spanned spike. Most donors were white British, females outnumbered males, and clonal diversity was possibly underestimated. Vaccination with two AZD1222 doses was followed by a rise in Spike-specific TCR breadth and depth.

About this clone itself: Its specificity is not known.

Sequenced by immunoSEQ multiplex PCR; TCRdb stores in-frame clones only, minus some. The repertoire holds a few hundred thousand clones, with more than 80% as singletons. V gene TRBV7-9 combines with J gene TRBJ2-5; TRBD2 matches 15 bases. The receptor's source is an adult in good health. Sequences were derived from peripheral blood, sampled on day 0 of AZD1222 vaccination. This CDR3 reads CASSLGTSGGSRTQYF. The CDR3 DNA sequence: TGTGCCAGCAGCTTGGGGACTAGCGGGGGGTCCAGGACCCAGTACTTC.